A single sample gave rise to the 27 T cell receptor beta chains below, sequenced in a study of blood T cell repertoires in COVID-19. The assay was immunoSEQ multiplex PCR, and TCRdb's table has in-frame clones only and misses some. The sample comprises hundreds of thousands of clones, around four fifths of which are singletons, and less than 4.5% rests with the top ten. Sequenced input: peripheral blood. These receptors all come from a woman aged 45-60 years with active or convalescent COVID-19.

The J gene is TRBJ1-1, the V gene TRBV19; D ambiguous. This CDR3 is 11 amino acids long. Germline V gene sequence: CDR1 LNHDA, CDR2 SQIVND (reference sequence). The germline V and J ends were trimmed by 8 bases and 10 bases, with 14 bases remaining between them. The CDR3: CASPSVGGAFF. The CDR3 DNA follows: TGTGCCAGTCCCTCGGTCGGTGGAGCTTTCTTT.

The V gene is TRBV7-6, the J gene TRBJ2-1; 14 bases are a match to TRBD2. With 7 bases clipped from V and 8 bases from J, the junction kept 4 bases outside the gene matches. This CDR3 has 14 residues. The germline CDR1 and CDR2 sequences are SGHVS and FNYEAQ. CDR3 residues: CASTQTSGRDEQFF. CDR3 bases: TGTGCCAGCACCCAGACTAGCGGGAGGGATGAGCAGTTCTTC. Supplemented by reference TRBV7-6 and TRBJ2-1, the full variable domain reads GAGVSQSPRYKVTKRGQDVALRCDPISGHVSLYWYRQALGQGPEFLTYFNYEAQQDKSGLPNDRFSAERPEGSISTLTIQRTEQRDSAMYRCASTQTSGRDEQFFGPGTRLTVL.

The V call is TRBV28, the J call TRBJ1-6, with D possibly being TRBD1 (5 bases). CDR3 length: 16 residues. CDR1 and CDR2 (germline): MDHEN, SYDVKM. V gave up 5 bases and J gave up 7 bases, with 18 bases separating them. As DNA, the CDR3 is TGTGCCAGCAGTGGTCCAATGGTGACAGCAAATTCACCCCTCCACTTT. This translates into CASSGPMVTANSPLHF.

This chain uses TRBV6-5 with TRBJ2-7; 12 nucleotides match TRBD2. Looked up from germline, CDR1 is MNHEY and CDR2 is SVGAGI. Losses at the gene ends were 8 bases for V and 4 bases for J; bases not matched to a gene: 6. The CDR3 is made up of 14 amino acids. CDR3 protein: CASLSTSGSYEQYF. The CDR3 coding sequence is TGTGCCAGCCTATCGACTAGCGGGAGTTACGAGCAGTACTTC.

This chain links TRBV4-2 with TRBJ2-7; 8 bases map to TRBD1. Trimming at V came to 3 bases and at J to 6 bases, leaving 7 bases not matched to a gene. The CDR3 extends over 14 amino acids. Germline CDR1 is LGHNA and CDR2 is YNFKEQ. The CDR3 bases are TGTGCCAGCAGCCACCCGGACAGGGCGGGCGAGCAGTACTTC. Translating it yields CASSHPDRAGEQYF.

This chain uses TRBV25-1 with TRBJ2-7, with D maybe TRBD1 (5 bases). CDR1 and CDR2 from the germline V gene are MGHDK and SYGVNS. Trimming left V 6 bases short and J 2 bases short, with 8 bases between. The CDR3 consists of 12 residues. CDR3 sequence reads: CASSLTAYEQYF. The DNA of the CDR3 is TGTGCCAGCAGCCTGACAGCCTACGAGCAGTACTTC.

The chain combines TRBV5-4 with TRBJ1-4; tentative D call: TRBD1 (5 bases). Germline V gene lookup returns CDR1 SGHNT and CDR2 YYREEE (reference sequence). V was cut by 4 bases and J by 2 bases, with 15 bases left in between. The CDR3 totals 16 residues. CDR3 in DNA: TGTGCCAGCAGCACGGGACTCGAGAGGACTAATGAAAAACTGTTTTTT. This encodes CASSTGLERTNEKLFF.

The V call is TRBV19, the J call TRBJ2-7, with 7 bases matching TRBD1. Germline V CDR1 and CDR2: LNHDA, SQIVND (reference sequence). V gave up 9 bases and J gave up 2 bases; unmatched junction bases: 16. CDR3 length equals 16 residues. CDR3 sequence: CASRQNPTGTAYEQYF. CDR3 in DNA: TGTGCCAGCCGACAAAACCCCACCGGGACAGCCTACGAGCAGTACTTC.

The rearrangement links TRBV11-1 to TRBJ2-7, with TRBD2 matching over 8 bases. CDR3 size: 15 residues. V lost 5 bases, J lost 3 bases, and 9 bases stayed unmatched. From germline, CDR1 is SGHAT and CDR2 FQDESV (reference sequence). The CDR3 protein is CASSITRAGVYEQYF. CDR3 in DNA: TGTGCCAGCAGCATCACTAGAGCGGGGGTCTACGAGCAGTACTTC.

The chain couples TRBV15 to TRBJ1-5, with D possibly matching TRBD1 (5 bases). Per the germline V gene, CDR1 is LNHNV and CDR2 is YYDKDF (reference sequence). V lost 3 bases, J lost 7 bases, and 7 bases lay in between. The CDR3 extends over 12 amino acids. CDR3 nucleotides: TGTGCCACCAGCAGTTCAGGGCAGCCCCAGCATTTT. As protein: CATSSSGQPQHF.

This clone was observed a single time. The CDR3 is CASSPTGTTYNEQFF. CDR3 nucleotides: TGCGCCAGCAGCCCAACCGGGACTACCTACAATGAGCAGTTCTTC. The rearrangement uses TRBV5-1 and TRBJ2-1; 7 positions match TRBD2. Germline V gives CDR1 SGHRS, CDR2 YFSETQ. Trimming removed 4 bases from V and 2 bases from J; junction bases left unmatched: 6. The CDR3 has 15 amino acids.

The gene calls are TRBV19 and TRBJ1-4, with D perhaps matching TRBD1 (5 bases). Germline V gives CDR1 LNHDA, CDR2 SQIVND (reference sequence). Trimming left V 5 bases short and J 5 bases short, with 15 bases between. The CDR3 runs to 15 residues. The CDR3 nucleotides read TGTGCCAGTAGTCCCCCTTCGGGGGAGAATGAAAAACTGTTTTTT. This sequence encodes CASSPPSGENEKLFF.

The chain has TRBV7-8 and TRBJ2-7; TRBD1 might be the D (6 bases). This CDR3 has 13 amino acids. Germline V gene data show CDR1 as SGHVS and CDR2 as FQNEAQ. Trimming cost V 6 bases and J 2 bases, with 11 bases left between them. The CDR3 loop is CASRPRGTYEQYF. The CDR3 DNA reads TGTGCCAGCAGACCCAGGGGAACCTACGAGCAGTACTTC.

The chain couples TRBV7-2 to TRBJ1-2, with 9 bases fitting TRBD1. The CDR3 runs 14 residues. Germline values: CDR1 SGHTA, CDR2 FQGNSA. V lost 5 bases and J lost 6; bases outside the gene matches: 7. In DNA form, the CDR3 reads TGTGCCAGCAGCGCGAGGACAGGGGCCGATGGCTACACCTTC. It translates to CASSARTGADGYTF.

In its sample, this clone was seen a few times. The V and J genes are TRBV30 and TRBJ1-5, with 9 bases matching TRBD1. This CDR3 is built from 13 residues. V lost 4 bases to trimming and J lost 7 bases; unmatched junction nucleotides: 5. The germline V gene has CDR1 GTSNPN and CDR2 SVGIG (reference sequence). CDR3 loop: CAWTGQGNQPQHF. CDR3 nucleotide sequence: TGTGCCTGGACCGGACAGGGGAACCAGCCCCAGCATTTT.

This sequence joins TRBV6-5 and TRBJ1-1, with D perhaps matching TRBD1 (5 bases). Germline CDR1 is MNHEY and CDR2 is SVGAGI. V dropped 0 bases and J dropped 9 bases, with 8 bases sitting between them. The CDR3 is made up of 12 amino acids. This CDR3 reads CASSYSGGKAFF. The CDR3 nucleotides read TGTGCCAGCAGTTACTCGGGGGGTAAAGCTTTCTTT.

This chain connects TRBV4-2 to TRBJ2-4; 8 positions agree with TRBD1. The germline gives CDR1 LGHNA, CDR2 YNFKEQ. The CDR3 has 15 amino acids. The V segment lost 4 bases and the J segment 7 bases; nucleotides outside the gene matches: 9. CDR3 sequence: CASSPHVTGENIQYF. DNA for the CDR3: TGTGCCAGCAGCCCCCATGTGACAGGGGAGAACATTCAGTACTTC.

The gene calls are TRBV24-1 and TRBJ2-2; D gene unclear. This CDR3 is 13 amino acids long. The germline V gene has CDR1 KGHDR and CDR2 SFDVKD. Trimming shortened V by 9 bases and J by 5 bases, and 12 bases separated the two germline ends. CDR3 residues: CATQQIGTGELFF. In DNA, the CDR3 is TGTGCCACCCAGCAGATCGGGACCGGGGAGCTGTTTTTT.

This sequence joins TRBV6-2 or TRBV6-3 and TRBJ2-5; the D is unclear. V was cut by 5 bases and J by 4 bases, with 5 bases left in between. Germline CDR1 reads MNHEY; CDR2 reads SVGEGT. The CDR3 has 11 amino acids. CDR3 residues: CASSLPETQYF. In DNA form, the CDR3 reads TGTGCCAGCAGTCTTCCAGAGACCCAGTACTTC.

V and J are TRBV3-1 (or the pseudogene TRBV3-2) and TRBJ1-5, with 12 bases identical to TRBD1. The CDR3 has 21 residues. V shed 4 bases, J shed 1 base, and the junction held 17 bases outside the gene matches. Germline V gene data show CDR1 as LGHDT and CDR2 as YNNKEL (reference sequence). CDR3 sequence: CASSPIKRRDRGRGSNQPQHF. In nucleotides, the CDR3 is TGTGCCAGCAGCCCAATCAAACGCCGGGACAGGGGGCGCGGAAGCAATCAGCCCCAGCATTTT.

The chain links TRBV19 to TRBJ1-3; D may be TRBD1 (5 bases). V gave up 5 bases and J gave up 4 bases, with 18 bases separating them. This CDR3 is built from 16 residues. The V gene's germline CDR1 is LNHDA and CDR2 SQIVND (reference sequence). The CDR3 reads CASSPSGGVTGNTIYF. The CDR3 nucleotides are TGTGCCAGTAGTCCAAGCGGGGGAGTGACAGGAAACACCATATATTTT. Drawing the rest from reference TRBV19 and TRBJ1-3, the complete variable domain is DGGITQSPKYLFRKEGQNVTLSCEQNLNHDAMYWYRQDPGQGLRLIYYSQIVNDFQKGDIAEGYSVSREKKESFPLTVTSAQKNPTAFYLCASSPSGGVTGNTIYFGEGSWLTVV.

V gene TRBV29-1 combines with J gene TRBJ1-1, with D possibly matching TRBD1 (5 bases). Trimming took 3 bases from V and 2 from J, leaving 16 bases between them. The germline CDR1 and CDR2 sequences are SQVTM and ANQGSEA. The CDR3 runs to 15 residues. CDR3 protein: CSVETVASLNTEAFF. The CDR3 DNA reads TGCAGCGTTGAGACAGTGGCCAGCCTAAACACTGAAGCTTTCTTT. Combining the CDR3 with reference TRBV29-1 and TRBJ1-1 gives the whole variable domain SAVISQKPSRDICQRGTSLTIQCQVDSQVTMMFWYRQQPGQSLTLIATANQGSEATYESGFVIDKFPISRPNLTFSTLTVSNMSPEDSSIYLCSVETVASLNTEAFFGQGTRLTVV.

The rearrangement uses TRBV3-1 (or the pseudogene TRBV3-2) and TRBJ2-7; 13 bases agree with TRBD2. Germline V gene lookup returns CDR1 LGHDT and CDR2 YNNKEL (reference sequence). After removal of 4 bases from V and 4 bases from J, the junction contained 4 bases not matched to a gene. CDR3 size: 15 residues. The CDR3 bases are TGTGCCAGCAGCCCGGGGACTAGCGGGGCATACGAGCAGTACTTC. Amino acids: CASSPGTSGAYEQYF.

CDR3 bases: TGTGCCTGGGTCGGACTAGCGGGACGAGGGTGGACGCAGTATTTT. Translating gives CAWVGLAGRGWTQYF. This chain links TRBV30 with TRBJ2-3, with 12 nucleotides matching TRBD2. The J segment lost 9 bases and the V segment lost 5 bases, leaving 12 bases of the junction unmatched. The CDR3 runs to 15 residues. The germline CDR1 and CDR2 sequences are GTSNPN and SVGIG (reference sequence). Using reference TRBV30 and TRBJ2-3 for the parts outside the CDR3, the full variable domain is SQTIHQWPATLVQPVGSPLSLECTVEGTSNPNLYWYRQAAGRGLQLLFYSVGIGQISSEVPQNLSASRPQDRQFILSSKKLLLSDSGFYLCAWVGLAGRGWTQYFGPGTRLTVL.

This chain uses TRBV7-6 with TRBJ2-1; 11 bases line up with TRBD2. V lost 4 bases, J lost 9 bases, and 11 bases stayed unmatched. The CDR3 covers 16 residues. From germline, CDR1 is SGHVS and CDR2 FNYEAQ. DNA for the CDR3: TGTGCCAGCAGCTCCGTGGTGGTACTAGCGGGAGCTGAGCAGTTCTTC. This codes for CASSSVVVLAGAEQFF.

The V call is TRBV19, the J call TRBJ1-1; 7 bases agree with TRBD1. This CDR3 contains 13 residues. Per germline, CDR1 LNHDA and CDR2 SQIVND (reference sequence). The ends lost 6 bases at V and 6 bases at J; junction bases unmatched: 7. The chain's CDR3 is CASRRDRAAEAFF. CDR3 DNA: TGTGCCAGTAGACGTGACAGGGCGGCTGAAGCTTTCTTT. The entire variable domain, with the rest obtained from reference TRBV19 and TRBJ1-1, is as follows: DGGITQSPKYLFRKEGQNVTLSCEQNLNHDAMYWYRQDPGQGLRLIYYSQIVNDFQKGDIAEGYSVSREKKESFPLTVTSAQKNPTAFYLCASRRDRAAEAFFGQGTRLTVV.

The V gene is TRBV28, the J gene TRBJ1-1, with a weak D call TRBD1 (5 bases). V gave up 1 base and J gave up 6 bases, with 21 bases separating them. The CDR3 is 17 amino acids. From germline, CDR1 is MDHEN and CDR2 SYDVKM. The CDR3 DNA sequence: TGTGCCAGCAGTTTATCACCCCGACAGATCTCTGTAGCTGAAGCTTTCTTT. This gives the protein CASSLSPRQISVAEAFF.